Listed here are 8 T cell receptor beta chains from one sample, sequenced in a study of T cells in Graves' hyperthyroidism and ophthalmopathy. TCR beta CDR3 regions were amplified from RNA transcripts. With the HTBI primer set, the TCR CDR3 went through a first round of RT-PCR. One entry per CDR3 protein results from TCRdb running MiXCR on the multiplex PCR reads. The table has hundreds of thousands of distinct CDR3 sequences, about 14% seen once. Sequenced: blood. Source of these receptors: a man aged 45-65 years with Graves' ophthalmopathy.

This clonotype turned up a few times. The chain combines TRBV19 with TRBJ2-2; a weak D match, TRBD1 (6 bases). The CDR3 sequence is 14 residues long. V was trimmed by 4 bases and J by 6 bases, leaving 12 bases between them. Germline V gene sequence: CDR1 LNHDA, CDR2 SQIVND (reference sequence). Written as DNA, the CDR3 is TGTGCCAGTAGTACCCACAGGGAAGCCGGGGAGCTGTTTTTT. Its protein product is CASSTHREAGELFF.

In its sample, this clonotype was seen a few times. The CDR3 coding sequence is TGCAGTGCCCCTTCTAGCGGGAGGGCTAATGAGCAGTTCTTC. Residues: CSAPSSGRANEQFF. The V call is TRBV20-1, the J call TRBJ2-1; 12 bases line up with TRBD2. The V and J ends lost 6 bases and 7 bases, in that order; junction bases with no gene match: 7. Germline CDR1 reads DFQATT; CDR2 reads SNEGSKA (reference sequence). The CDR3 is made up of 14 amino acids.

This clonotype was seen at least ten times. The chain is built from TRBV5-1 and TRBJ2-4; D is unclear. This CDR3 has 14 residues. Looked up from germline, CDR1 is SGHRS and CDR2 is YFSETQ. Trimming removed 0 bases from V and 6 bases from J, with 10 bases in between. The CDR3 here is CASSLAMDGNIQYF. Here the CDR3 DNA reads TGCGCCAGCAGCTTGGCCATGGACGGAAACATTCAGTACTTC.

This clonotype was seen once. V gene TRBV28 combines with J gene TRBJ2-1; possible D gene TRBD1, 5 bases. Trimming cost V 3 bases and J 5 bases, with 17 bases left between them. CDR3 length: 16 residues. Per the germline V gene, CDR1 is MDHEN and CDR2 is SYDVKM. The CDR3 DNA follows: TGTGCCAGCAGTTTTCACCATGGGGCCCTTAACAATGAGCAGTTCTTC. It codes for CASSFHHGALNNEQFF.

This clonotype was detected many times. CDR3 DNA sequence: TGTGCCAGCGGGACAGGAGGAGACGTCTACGAGCAGTACTTC. Protein product: CASGTGGDVYEQYF. The gene calls are TRBV6-1 and TRBJ2-7; 8 bases map to TRBD1. CDR1 is MNHNS and CDR2 is SASEGT in the germline V gene. J was trimmed by 3 bases and V by 8 bases; bases with no gene match: 9. The CDR3 sequence is 14 residues long.

The chain links TRBV4-1 to TRBJ1-2; D gene unclear. Looked up from germline, CDR1 is MGHRA and CDR2 is YSYEKL. V shed 0 bases and J shed 6 bases, with 8 bases lying between them. This CDR3 is built from 13 residues. In DNA form, the CDR3 reads TGCGCCAGCAGCCAAGATGGGTGGAATGGCTACACCTTC. It encodes CASSQDGWNGYTF.

This clonotype has a count of ten or more. The rearrangement uses TRBV11-2 and TRBJ2-3; D gene uncertain. In germline, CDR1 is SGHAT, CDR2 FQNNGV. This CDR3 is built from 13 residues. V shed 5 bases and J shed 10 bases, with 16 bases lying between them. The CDR3 is CASSPHTSRAQYF. The CDR3 nucleotides are TGTGCCAGCAGCCCCCACACGTCCCGGGCGCAGTATTTT.

The V gene is TRBV20-1, the J gene TRBJ1-2, with D uncertain. Germline V gives CDR1 DFQATT, CDR2 SNEGSKA (reference sequence). The V and J ends lost 1 base and 0 bases respectively, with 9 bases between them. The CDR3 is 14 amino acids. The CDR3 loop reads CSARAAGANYGYTF. As DNA, the CDR3 is TGCAGTGCTAGAGCGGCAGGAGCTAACTATGGCTACACCTTC.